This T cell receptor (beta chain) comes out of a study of CD8 T cells in ankylosing spondylitis. Study-level results: What seemed typical of ankylosing spondylitis blood was a TCR beta motif built from 7 or 8 highly homologous variants.

The CDR3 consists of 15 residues. CDR1 is DFQATT and CDR2 is SNEGSKA in the germline V gene (reference sequence). J gave up 1 base and V 3 bases, and 3 bases lay outside the gene matches. Each TCR beta library was made by quantitative 5'-RACE that incorporated molecular barcodes. In TCRdb, the 5' RACE reads were re-called with MiXCR into one record per CDR3 protein. The data contain under 250,000 distinct CDR3 sequences, around 32% of them singletons. This clonotype was counted a single time. What it binds is not known. V is TRBV20-1 and J is TRBJ2-1; TRBD1 matches 10 bases. The receptor was isolated from a male donor with ankylosing spondylitis or in good health (not recorded which). What was sequenced was blood, either unsorted or a sorted T cell fraction (not recorded which). CDR3 bases: TGCAGTGCTAGGGACAGGGGGTGGTCCTACAATGAGCAGTTCTTC. As protein: CSARDRGWSYNEQFF.